The rows below give T cell receptor beta chains drawn from one sample of a study of T cell repertoires in cytomegalovirus infection. Each CDR3 protein gets one entry after TCRdb re-called the reads with MiXCR. The data show about 110,000 distinct CDR3 sequences, about 40% seen once. Their recognized antigens are unknown. Material: CD8+ T cells from cultured PBMCs, obtained from culture after CMV antigen stimulation. The receptor set was obtained from a human donor in good health (CMV status not recorded). Some clones in this sample may be carry-over from other donors' samples. The CDR3 runs from the conserved cysteine through the conserved F or W. The D gene is left open where the match is weak. The listing skips clone size in some rows; elsewhere it reads once, few, many or a size class.

d_gene: .; v_gene: TRBV12-3/TRBV12-4; j_gene: TRBJ2-1; abundance: few; CDR3nt: TGTGCCAGCAGCTATAGCGGTTTTTACAATGAGCAGTTCTTC; CDR3aa: CASSYSGFYNEQFF
d_gene: .; v_gene: TRBV19; j_gene: TRBJ2-2; abundance: few; CDR3nt: TGTGCCAGTAGTTTCGGGGGGCGCGGCACCGGGGAGCTGTTTTTT; CDR3aa: CASSFGGRGTGELFF
d_gene: .; v_gene: TRBV27; j_gene: TRBJ1-4; abundance: .; CDR3nt: TGTGCCAGCAGTTTATCTGCCGGAATTAATGAAAAACTGTTTTTT; CDR3aa: CASSLSAGINEKLFF
d_gene: .; v_gene: TRBV28; j_gene: TRBJ2-7; abundance: .; CDR3nt: TGTGCCAGCAGTTCCCGGGCAGGACACATCTCCTACGAGCAGTACTTC; CDR3aa: CASSSRAGHISYEQYF
d_gene: .; v_gene: TRBV4-1; j_gene: TRBJ1-4; abundance: .; CDR3nt: TGCGCCAGCAGCCAAGATTGGCCACCAACTAATGAAAAACTGTTTTTT; CDR3aa: CASSQDWPPTNEKLFF
d_gene: .; v_gene: TRBV27; j_gene: TRBJ1-5; abundance: .; CDR3nt: TGTGCCAGCGGTCTGGGCCAGCCCCAGCATTTT; CDR3aa: CASGLGQPQHF
d_gene: TRBD2; v_gene: TRBV12-3/TRBV12-4; j_gene: TRBJ2-1; abundance: once; CDR3nt: TGTGCCAGCAGCGTAGCTGGGCGGGGGGGAGGTAATGAGCAGTTCTTC; CDR3aa: CASSVAGRGGGNEQFF
d_gene: .; v_gene: TRBV7-4; j_gene: TRBJ1-1; abundance: .; CDR3nt: TGTGCCAGCAAAGGGGTGAACACTGAAGCTTTCTTT; CDR3aa: CASKGVNTEAFF
d_gene: .; v_gene: TRBV7-9; j_gene: TRBJ2-3; abundance: few; CDR3nt: TGTGCCAGCAGCTTCCCCGCAGATACGCAGTATTTT; CDR3aa: CASSFPADTQYF
d_gene: .; v_gene: TRBV10-3; j_gene: TRBJ1-6; abundance: .; CDR3nt: TGTGCCATCAGGAGGGACCGACCGTCACCCCTCCACTTT; CDR3aa: CAIRRDRPSPLHF
d_gene: .; v_gene: TRBV12-3/TRBV12-4; j_gene: TRBJ2-7; abundance: .; CDR3nt: TGTGCCAGCAGTCCCGGTGGGTTGTTGGGCGAGCAGTACTTC; CDR3aa: CASSPGGLLGEQYF
d_gene: TRBD1; v_gene: TRBV27; j_gene: TRBJ2-7; abundance: few; CDR3nt: TGTGCCAGCAGTTCCGGGACAGGGCCCTACGAGCAGTACTTC; CDR3aa: CASSSGTGPYEQYF
d_gene: .; v_gene: TRBV7-8; j_gene: TRBJ1-5; abundance: .; CDR3nt: TGTGCCAGCAGCTTATCCCAGGCTAGCAATCAGCCCCAGCATTTT; CDR3aa: CASSLSQASNQPQHF
d_gene: .; v_gene: TRBV20-1; j_gene: TRBJ2-7; abundance: .; CDR3nt: TGCAGTGCTAGAGATCTAGGAGGGTTCGGGCCCTACGAGCAGTACTTC; CDR3aa: CSARDLGGFGPYEQYF
d_gene: .; v_gene: TRBV7-9; j_gene: TRBJ2-1; abundance: .; CDR3nt: TGTGCCAGCAGCTCCGACGGGGGCTACAATGAGCAGTTCTTC; CDR3aa: CASSSDGGYNEQFF
d_gene: TRBD2; v_gene: TRBV12-3/TRBV12-4; j_gene: TRBJ2-1; abundance: few; CDR3nt: TGTGCCAGCAGTTTGGGGCTAGCGGGGGCCAATGAGCAGTTCTTC; CDR3aa: CASSLGLAGANEQFF
d_gene: TRBD2; v_gene: TRBV19; j_gene: TRBJ2-1; abundance: .; CDR3nt: TGTGCCAGTAGTATAACAGCGGGGGGTTCCTACAATGAGCAGTTCTTC; CDR3aa: CASSITAGGSYNEQFF
d_gene: TRBD1; v_gene: TRBV12-3/TRBV12-4; j_gene: TRBJ2-3; abundance: .; CDR3nt: TGTGCCAGCAGTTTAGCCCCTTACCCCAGGGGGCGGACAGATACGCAGTATTTT; CDR3aa: CASSLAPYPRGRTDTQYF
d_gene: .; v_gene: TRBV7-4; j_gene: TRBJ2-7; abundance: .; CDR3nt: TGTGCCAGCAGCCGAGTGCCAGGGCCCTCCTACGAGCAGTACTTC; CDR3aa: CASSRVPGPSYEQYF
d_gene: .; v_gene: TRBV5-5; j_gene: TRBJ1-1; abundance: .; CDR3nt: TGTGCCAGCAGCTTGGGTAGGGCCAGCGGTGAAGCTTTCTTT; CDR3aa: CASSLGRASGEAFF
d_gene: TRBD1; v_gene: TRBV29-1; j_gene: TRBJ2-7; abundance: .; CDR3nt: TGCAGCACCTGGACAGGCCTCGCCGGGAACGAGCAGTACTTC; CDR3aa: CSTWTGLAGNEQYF
d_gene: TRBD1; v_gene: TRBV27; j_gene: TRBJ1-5; abundance: few; CDR3nt: TGTGCCAGCAGTTCCACTCGGGACAGGGAACATCAGCCCCAGCATTTT; CDR3aa: CASSSTRDREHQPQHF
d_gene: .; v_gene: TRBV6-5; j_gene: TRBJ2-1; abundance: few; CDR3nt: TGTGCCAGCAGTTACTCGAGGCGACTGGGAACTGGCGAGCAGTTCTTC; CDR3aa: CASSYSRRLGTGEQFF
d_gene: .; v_gene: TRBV28; j_gene: TRBJ2-5; abundance: .; CDR3nt: TGTGCCAGCAGTCTGTCCAAAGAGACCCAGTACTTC; CDR3aa: CASSLSKETQYF
d_gene: TRBD1; v_gene: TRBV24-1; j_gene: TRBJ1-5; abundance: .; CDR3nt: TGTGCCACCAGGGGGACAGGGCTAAATCAGCCCCAGCATTTT; CDR3aa: CATRGTGLNQPQHF
d_gene: .; v_gene: TRBV12-3/TRBV12-4; j_gene: TRBJ2-2; abundance: .; CDR3nt: TGTGCCAGCAGTTTAGTAATAAGCCCCGGGGAGCTGTTTTTT; CDR3aa: CASSLVISPGELFF
d_gene: TRBD1; v_gene: TRBV6-6; j_gene: TRBJ2-7; abundance: .; CDR3nt: TGTGCCAGCAGTTACTGGTCCGGATCCGACAGGGAAAGCGAGCAGTACTTC; CDR3aa: CASSYWSGSDRESEQYF
d_gene: TRBD2; v_gene: TRBV4-1; j_gene: TRBJ2-5; abundance: .; CDR3nt: TGCGCCAGCAGCCAACCTGGGGCTAGCGGGGACGGGGAGACCCAGTACTTC; CDR3aa: CASSQPGASGDGETQYF
d_gene: .; v_gene: TRBV7-6; j_gene: TRBJ1-1; abundance: .; CDR3nt: TGTGCCAGCAGCTTAGGGGACGGATTTCTGAACACTGAAGCTTTCTTT; CDR3aa: CASSLGDGFLNTEAFF
d_gene: TRBD1; v_gene: TRBV20-1; j_gene: TRBJ1-2; abundance: .; CDR3nt: TGCAGTGCTAGAGACCGGGACAGGGGGCCCGGTGGCTACACCTTC; CDR3aa: CSARDRDRGPGGYTF
d_gene: .; v_gene: TRBV7-2; j_gene: TRBJ2-5; abundance: many; CDR3nt: TGTGCCAGCAGCTTAGCGGGTCAGTTAGAGACCCAGTACTTC; CDR3aa: CASSLAGQLETQYF
d_gene: .; v_gene: TRBV19; j_gene: TRBJ2-3; abundance: many; CDR3nt: TGTGCCAGTAGCGATATACTAGCCACAGATACGCAGTATTTT; CDR3aa: CASSDILATDTQYF
d_gene: TRBD1; v_gene: TRBV20-1; j_gene: TRBJ2-1; abundance: .; CDR3nt: TGCAGTGCCATTACCGGGACAGGGGACAATGAGCAGTTCTTC; CDR3aa: CSAITGTGDNEQFF
d_gene: .; v_gene: TRBV29-1; j_gene: TRBJ2-1; abundance: once; CDR3nt: TGCAGCGTTGAATCTGGGATAGGGGAATATTACAATGAGCAGTTCTTC; CDR3aa: CSVESGIGEYYNEQFF
d_gene: .; v_gene: TRBV7-6; j_gene: TRBJ2-3; abundance: many; CDR3nt: TGTGCCAGCAGCTTACTTGCTGGCACAGATACGCAGTATTTT; CDR3aa: CASSLLAGTDTQYF
d_gene: .; v_gene: TRBV19; j_gene: TRBJ2-2; abundance: .; CDR3nt: TGTGCCAGTAGTATTGGGGGACCCGGGGAGCTGTTTTTT; CDR3aa: CASSIGGPGELFF
d_gene: .; v_gene: TRBV12-3/TRBV12-4; j_gene: TRBJ2-3; abundance: .; CDR3nt: TGTGCCAGCACCTACGGACTGTACACAGATACGCAGTATTTT; CDR3aa: CASTYGLYTDTQYF
d_gene: .; v_gene: TRBV9; j_gene: TRBJ2-7; abundance: .; CDR3nt: TGTGCCAGCAGCGTAGGCAGCCCCTCCTACGAGCAGTACTTC; CDR3aa: CASSVGSPSYEQYF
d_gene: .; v_gene: TRBV18; j_gene: TRBJ1-1; abundance: many; CDR3nt: TGTGCCAGCCAGGTGGTCCCCACTGAAGCTTTCTTT; CDR3aa: CASQVVPTEAFF
d_gene: .; v_gene: TRBV7-9; j_gene: TRBJ2-2; abundance: .; CDR3nt: TGTGCCAGCAGCCCCGGTGGAGGGACCAACACCGGGGAGCTGTTTTTT; CDR3aa: CASSPGGGTNTGELFF
d_gene: TRBD2; v_gene: TRBV27; j_gene: TRBJ2-1; abundance: .; CDR3nt: TGTGCCAGCAGCGGGACTATCTACAATGAGCAGTTCTTC; CDR3aa: CASSGTIYNEQFF
d_gene: .; v_gene: TRBV12-3/TRBV12-4; j_gene: TRBJ2-1; abundance: few; CDR3nt: TGTGCCAGCAGTTTAGCCCTCGGGGCTAGCTCCTACAATGAGCAGTTCTTC; CDR3aa: CASSLALGASSYNEQFF
d_gene: .; v_gene: TRBV9; j_gene: TRBJ1-1; abundance: .; CDR3nt: TGTGCCAGCAGCGCAGTTGACACTGAAGCTTTCTTT; CDR3aa: CASSAVDTEAFF
d_gene: .; v_gene: TRBV11-3; j_gene: TRBJ1-1; abundance: many; CDR3nt: TGTGCCAGCAGCTTGGGACCGGAGGGCACTGAAGCTTTCTTT; CDR3aa: CASSLGPEGTEAFF
d_gene: TRBD2; v_gene: TRBV28; j_gene: TRBJ2-1; abundance: .; CDR3nt: TGTGCCAGCAGTGCTAGCGGGGGATCCTACAATGAGCAGTTCTTC; CDR3aa: CASSASGGSYNEQFF
d_gene: .; v_gene: TRBV7-6; j_gene: TRBJ2-7; abundance: few; CDR3nt: TGTGCCAGCAGCTTGGCAGGGACTCGGGAGCAGTACTTC; CDR3aa: CASSLAGTREQYF
d_gene: .; v_gene: TRBV6-6; j_gene: TRBJ2-2; abundance: once; CDR3nt: TGTGCCAGCAGTTACACACAGATGAACACCGGGGAGCTGTTTTTT; CDR3aa: CASSYTQMNTGELFF
d_gene: .; v_gene: TRBV19; j_gene: TRBJ1-2; abundance: many; CDR3nt: TGTGCCAGTAGTCGATCTCTTGGAGGCTACACCTTC; CDR3aa: CASSRSLGGYTF
d_gene: TRBD1; v_gene: TRBV7-6; j_gene: TRBJ2-7; abundance: .; CDR3nt: TGTGCCAGCAGGGACAGGGTATACGAGCAGTACTTC; CDR3aa: CASRDRVYEQYF